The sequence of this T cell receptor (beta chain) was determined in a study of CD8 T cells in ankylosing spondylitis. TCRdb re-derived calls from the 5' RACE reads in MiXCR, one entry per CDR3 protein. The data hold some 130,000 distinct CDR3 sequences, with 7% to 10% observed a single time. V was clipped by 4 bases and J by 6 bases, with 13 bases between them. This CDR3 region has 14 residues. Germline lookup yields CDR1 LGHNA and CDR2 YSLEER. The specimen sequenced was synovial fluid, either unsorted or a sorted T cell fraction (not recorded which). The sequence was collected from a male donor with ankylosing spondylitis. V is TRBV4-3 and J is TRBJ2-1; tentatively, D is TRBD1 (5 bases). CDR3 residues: CASSPGHSLNEQFF. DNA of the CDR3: TGCGCCAGCAGCCCAGGGCACTCCCTCAATGAGCAGTTCTTC.